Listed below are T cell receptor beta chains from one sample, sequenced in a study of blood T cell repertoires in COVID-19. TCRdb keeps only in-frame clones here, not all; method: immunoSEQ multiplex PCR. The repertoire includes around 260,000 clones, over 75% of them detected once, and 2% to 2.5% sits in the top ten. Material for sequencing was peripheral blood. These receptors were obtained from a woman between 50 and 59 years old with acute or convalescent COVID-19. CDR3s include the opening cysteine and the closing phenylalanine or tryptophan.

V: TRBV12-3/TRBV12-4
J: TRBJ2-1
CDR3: CASSLTRNEQFF

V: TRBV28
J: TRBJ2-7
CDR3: CASSLSGSNEEQYF

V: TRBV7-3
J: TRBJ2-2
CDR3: CASSLVGGSAGELFF

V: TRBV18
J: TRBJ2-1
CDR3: CASSLSGFSYNEQFF

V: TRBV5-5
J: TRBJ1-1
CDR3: CASSLIALGTEAFF

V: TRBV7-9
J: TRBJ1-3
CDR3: CASRGQGAGNTIYF

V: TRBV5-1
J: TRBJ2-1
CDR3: CASSLAATLSNEQFF

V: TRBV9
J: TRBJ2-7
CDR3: CASSVGGQGVYEQYF

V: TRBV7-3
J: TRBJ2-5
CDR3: CASSKLAGKQETQYF

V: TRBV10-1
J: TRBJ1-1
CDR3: CASSESRSGGKAFF

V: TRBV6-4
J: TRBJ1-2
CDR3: CASSDTQGLYGYTF

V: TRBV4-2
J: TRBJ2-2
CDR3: CASSQGLQGTGELFF

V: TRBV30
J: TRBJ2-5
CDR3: CAWSSGTGGYQETQYF

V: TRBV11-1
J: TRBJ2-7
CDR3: CASSLRDFSYEQYF

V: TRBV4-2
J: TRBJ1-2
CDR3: CASSQATGAGYGYTF

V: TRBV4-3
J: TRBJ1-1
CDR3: CASSQIGQGRTEAFF

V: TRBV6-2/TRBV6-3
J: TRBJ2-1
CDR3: CASSYGLGGGSYNEQFF

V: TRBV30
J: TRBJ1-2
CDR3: CAWSVQDTANYGYTF